These 21 T cell receptor beta chains were all obtained from the same sample, sequenced in a study of cytomegalovirus exposure and HLA in healthy donors. PCR amplification relied on 60 Vbeta primers (plus 13 Jbeta primers). Assay used: immunoSEQ multiplex PCR; TCRdb lists only in-frame clones, some missing. The table lists 130,000 or so clones, roughly 70% of them singletons. The sample comprised PBMCs. These receptors originate from a middle-aged woman in good health and CMV-seropositive.

The rearrangement links TRBV7-2 to TRBJ1-5; no clear D gene. The V gene lost 1 base and the J gene lost 4 bases, with 11 bases spanning the gap. This CDR3 contains 15 residues. Per germline, CDR1 SGHTA and CDR2 FQGNSA. The CDR3 region is CASSLGSRQNQPQHF. CDR3 coding DNA: TGTGCCAGCAGCTTAGGCAGCAGGCAGAATCAGCCCCAGCATTTT. Full variable domain (remainder filled in from reference TRBV7-2 and TRBJ1-5): GAGVSQSPSNKVTEKGKDVELRCDPISGHTALYWYRQSLGQGLEFLIYFQGNSAPDKSGLPSDRFSAERTGGSVSTLTIQRTQQEDSAVYLCASSLGSRQNQPQHFGDGTRLSIL.

The chain uses TRBV15 and TRBJ2-7, with D tentatively TRBD2 (5 bases). This CDR3 spans 14 amino acids. Trimming took 4 bases from V and 3 from J, leaving 13 bases between them. Germline loops: CDR1 LNHNV, CDR2 YYDKDF (reference sequence). The CDR3, as DNA: TGTGCCACCAGCAATTACCCGGGGAACTACGAGCAGTACTTC. Its protein is CATSNYPGNYEQYF.

The chain combines TRBV27 with TRBJ2-1; 8 bases are a match to TRBD2. The germline CDR1 and CDR2 sequences are MNHEY and SMNVEV (reference sequence). J lost 8 bases, V lost 6 bases, and 12 bases had no gene match. This CDR3 spans 15 amino acids. The CDR3 DNA sequence: TGTGCCAGCAGCCCCCTGGCGGGAGGAATCGATGAGCAGTTCTTC. Translation gives CASSPLAGGIDEQFF.

This sequence joins TRBV30 and TRBJ2-1; 9 bases fit TRBD2. J lost 8 bases, V lost 0 bases, and 5 bases had no gene match. The CDR3 loop spans 14 amino acids. The germline V gene has CDR1 GTSNPN and CDR2 SVGIG (reference sequence). In nucleotides, the CDR3 is TGTGCCTGGAGTGTAAATAGCGGGAGAGATGAGCAGTTCTTC. The encoded protein is CAWSVNSGRDEQFF.

The chain couples TRBV2 to TRBJ1-1, with D possibly TRBD1 on 6 matching bases. Trimming shortened V by 6 bases and J by 0 bases, and 14 bases separated the two germline ends. This CDR3 has 15 amino acids. CDR1 and CDR2 (germline): SNHLY, FYNNEI. CDR3 sequence: CASRGQMIMNTEAFF. CDR3 nucleotide sequence: TGTGCCAGCAGAGGACAGATGATTATGAACACTGAAGCTTTCTTT.

The chain employs TRBV5-6 and TRBJ2-3, with a possible D match to TRBD2 (6 bases). The CDR3 totals 14 residues. Trimming cost V 7 bases and J 2 bases, with 14 bases left between them. Germline-derived CDR1 and CDR2 are SGHDT and YYEEEE. This CDR3 reads CASSYGSATDTQYF. CDR3 bases: TGTGCCAGCTCTTACGGGAGCGCCACAGATACGCAGTATTTT.

This chain connects TRBV19 to TRBJ2-5; D is ambiguous. This CDR3 spans 14 amino acids. Germline CDR1 LNHDA, CDR2 SQIVND (reference sequence). The ends were cut back, 2 bases at V and 5 bases at J, with 12 bases in the middle. CDR3: CASSISAGMETQYF. The CDR3 DNA reads TGTGCCAGTAGTATATCGGCAGGAATGGAGACCCAGTACTTC.

The J gene is TRBJ1-1, the V gene TRBV5-1, with 8 nucleotides matching TRBD1. The CDR3 loop spans 13 amino acids. V lost 3 bases and J lost 5; bases outside the gene matches: 3. Germline values: CDR1 SGHRS, CDR2 YFSETQ. CDR3 amino acids: CASSYRQGTEAFF. For the CDR3, the DNA is TGCGCCAGCAGCTACCGACAGGGGACTGAAGCTTTCTTT. The whole variable domain, remainder taken from reference TRBV5-1 and TRBJ1-1, is KAGVTQTPRYLIKTRGQQVTLSCSPISGHRSVSWYQQTPGQGLQFLFEYFSETQRNKGNFPGRFSGRQFSNSRSEMNVSTLELGDSALYLCASSYRQGTEAFFGQGTRLTVV.

The chain couples TRBV6-5 to TRBJ2-1; TRBD1 is a possible D gene (6 bases). The CDR3 contains 12 residues. Germline values: CDR1 MNHEY, CDR2 SVGAGI. V was trimmed by 2 bases and J by 8 bases, leaving 7 bases between them. The CDR3 bases are TGTGCCAGCAGTTACGCAGGGGATGAGCAGTTCTTC. Its protein is CASSYAGDEQFF.

The chain couples TRBV19 to TRBJ1-5; possibly TRBD1 for D (5 bases). Trimming took off 2 bases at V and 1 base at J, with 18 bases between the two ends. This CDR3 spans 18 amino acids. Germline CDR1 LNHDA, CDR2 SQIVND (reference sequence). The CDR3 sequence is CASSISTTGTASNQPQHF. CDR3 in DNA: TGTGCCAGTAGTATATCGACGACCGGGACTGCGAGCAATCAGCCCCAGCATTTT.

By share, this clone counts as medium-sized. The chain employs TRBV19 and TRBJ2-1; D not resolved. V dropped 5 bases and J dropped 6 bases, with 11 bases sitting between them. CDR1 is LNHDA and CDR2 is SQIVND in the germline V gene (reference sequence). The CDR3 loop spans 13 amino acids. The CDR3 spells CASSPLDSNEQFF. The CDR3 nucleotides read TGTGCCAGTAGTCCTCTAGATTCCAATGAGCAGTTCTTC.

This sequence joins TRBV6-1 and TRBJ1-4; D possibly corresponds to TRBD1 (6 bases). Trimming took off 4 bases at V and 5 bases at J, with 11 bases between the two ends. CDR1 and CDR2 from the germline V gene are MNHNS and SASEGT. The CDR3 consists of 14 residues. The CDR3 region is CASSAGGQNEKLFF. Written as DNA, the CDR3 is TGTGCCAGCAGTGCGGGGGGCCAAAATGAAAAACTGTTTTTT.

This sequence joins TRBV18 and TRBJ1-3; the match to TRBD1 covers 7 bases. Germline CDR1 KGHSH, CDR2 LQKENI. The CDR3 has 14 amino acids. The V segment lost 0 bases and the J segment 8 bases; nucleotides outside the gene matches: 4. The CDR3 bases are TGTGCCAGCTCACCACCGAGTGACAGGGACACCATATATTTT. It translates to CASSPPSDRDTIYF.

This clone was found a few times. The rearrangement joins TRBV27 to TRBJ1-1; TRBD1 is a possible D gene (5 bases). CDR1 and CDR2 (germline): MNHEY, SMNVEV (reference sequence). The V end was cut by 0 bases, the J end by 0 bases, with 8 bases between. CDR3 length equals 15 residues. In nucleotides, the CDR3 is TGTGCCAGCAGTTTATCCAGGGCGGTGAACACTGAAGCTTTCTTT. Residues: CASSLSRAVNTEAFF.

This chain links TRBV7-8 with TRBJ2-5; 8 positions agree with TRBD2. Trimming removed 5 bases from V and 5 bases from J; junction bases left unmatched: 10. This CDR3 contains 15 residues. Per the germline V gene, CDR1 is SGHVS and CDR2 is FQNEAQ. The CDR3: CASSPTSGRAETQYF. CDR3 nucleotide sequence: TGTGCCAGCAGCCCAACGAGCGGGAGAGCGGAGACCCAGTACTTC.

The chain employs TRBV7-9 and TRBJ1-5, with 7 bases matching TRBD1. Germline lookup yields CDR1 SEHNR and CDR2 FQNEAQ (reference sequence). J was trimmed by 10 bases and V by 4 bases; bases with no gene match: 10. The CDR3 totals 14 residues. The CDR3 DNA reads as TGTGCCAGCAGCTCCTTGGACAGGCGTGGTCCCCAGCATTTT. Translation gives CASSSLDRRGPQHF.

The J gene is TRBJ1-2, the V gene TRBV7-9; D might be TRBD1 (6 bases). Germline V CDR1 and CDR2: SEHNR, FQNEAQ (reference sequence). The CDR3 is 13 amino acids. V was pared by 2 bases and J by 5 bases, with 9 bases between. CDR3 nucleotide sequence: TGTGCCAGCAGCTTACCAGGGGATTATGGCTACACCTTC. This codes for CASSLPGDYGYTF.

This chain links TRBV29-1 with TRBJ2-4; D not certain. V was clipped by 3 bases and J by 10 bases, with 13 bases between them. The CDR3 covers 12 residues. From germline, CDR1 is SQVTM and CDR2 ANQGSEA. The CDR3 DNA is TGCAGCGTTGAGGCCGGGTACGAGATTCAGTACTTC. This translates into CSVEAGYEIQYF.

The chain joins TRBV19 to TRBJ1-1, with no clear D. The V gene's germline CDR1 is LNHDA and CDR2 SQIVND (reference sequence). This CDR3 has 14 amino acids. V was cut by 6 bases and J by 2 bases, with 13 bases left in between. CDR3 in DNA: TGTGCCAGTAGCGGGAGGGCCCTAAACACTGAAGCTTTCTTT. Translated, it gives CASSGRALNTEAFF. Full variable domain (remainder filled in from reference TRBV19 and TRBJ1-1): DGGITQSPKYLFRKEGQNVTLSCEQNLNHDAMYWYRQDPGQGLRLIYYSQIVNDFQKGDIAEGYSVSREKKESFPLTVTSAQKNPTAFYLCASSGRALNTEAFFGQGTRLTVV.

The chain is built from TRBV30 and TRBJ1-6; tentative D call: TRBD1 (6 bases). Trimming removed 3 bases from V and 5 bases from J, with 11 bases in between. Germline V gene data show CDR1 as GTSNPN and CDR2 as SVGIG (reference sequence). This CDR3 has 14 amino acids. CDR3 region: CAWRIGTNNSPLHF. Here the CDR3 DNA reads TGTGCCTGGAGGATCGGGACAAATAATTCACCCCTCCACTTT.

This chain connects TRBV6-6 to TRBJ2-7; 7 bases agree with TRBD2. Germline values: CDR1 MNHNY, CDR2 SVGAGI (reference sequence). This CDR3 is 14 amino acids long. V lost 7 bases and J lost 4; bases outside the gene matches: 10. The DNA for the CDR3 is TGTGCCAGCACCCCTAGGCTAGCGGCTTACGAGCAGTACTTC. It translates to CASTPRLAAYEQYF.